This T cell receptor beta chain was found in a study of cytomegalovirus exposure and HLA in healthy donors. Findings and limits, study-wide: Sequencing artifact likely explains a cluster of highly shared sequence variants.

The PCR made use of 60 Vbeta and 13 Jbeta primers. Sequencing used immunoSEQ multiplex PCR; TCRdb keeps in-frame clones, though not all of them. The data hold some 60,000 clones, with around 81% observed a single time. As for this clone: Its matching antigen is unknown.

Source material: PBMCs. The receptor was isolated from a male donor in good health and CMV-seronegative.

The CDR3 spells CAISEGDRGYYEQYF. Written as DNA, the CDR3 is TGTGCCATCAGTGAGGGGGACAGGGGGTATTACGAGCAGTACTTC. The chain links TRBV10-3 to TRBJ2-5; 11 bases line up with TRBD1. The J call is uncertain, as TRBJ2-7 better fits the DNA end. Germline V gene sequence: CDR1 ENHRY, CDR2 SYGVKD. This CDR3 is built from 15 residues.